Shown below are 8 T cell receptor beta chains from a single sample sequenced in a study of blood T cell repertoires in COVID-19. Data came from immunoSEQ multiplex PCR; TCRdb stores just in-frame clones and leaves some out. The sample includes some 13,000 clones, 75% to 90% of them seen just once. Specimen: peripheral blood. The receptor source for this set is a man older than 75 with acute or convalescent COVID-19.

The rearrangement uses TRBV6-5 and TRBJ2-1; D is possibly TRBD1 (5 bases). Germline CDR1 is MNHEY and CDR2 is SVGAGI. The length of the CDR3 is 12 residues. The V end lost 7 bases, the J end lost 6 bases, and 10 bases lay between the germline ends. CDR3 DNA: TGTGCCAGCACCCTAGGGGTCAATGAGCAGTTCTTC. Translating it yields CASTLGVNEQFF.

As DNA, the CDR3 is TGCGCCAGCAGCCCTAACCAGGGTGATGCTTTCTTT. The encoded protein is CASSPNQGDAFF. The chain has TRBV5-1 and TRBJ1-1; D is perhaps TRBD1 (5 bases). Germline values: CDR1 SGHRS, CDR2 YFSETQ. V was shortened by 4 bases and J by 11 bases, with 15 bases between the two germline ends. The CDR3 sequence is 12 residues long.

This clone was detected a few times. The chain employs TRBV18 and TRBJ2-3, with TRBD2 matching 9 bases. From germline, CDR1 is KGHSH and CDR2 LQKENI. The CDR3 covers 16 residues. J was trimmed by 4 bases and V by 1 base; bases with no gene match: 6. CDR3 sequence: CASSPLASGTSDTQYF. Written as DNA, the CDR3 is TGTGCCAGCTCACCACTTGCTAGCGGGACCTCAGATACGCAGTATTTT.

The CDR3 DNA follows: TGTGCCAGCAGCTTTGGCGGGGGCGTCCGGGCAGATACGCAGTATTTT. Residues: CASSFGGGVRADTQYF. The chain joins TRBV11-3 to TRBJ2-3, with D perhaps TRBD2 (7 bases). V was pared by 3 bases and J by 4 bases, with 17 bases between. The CDR3 runs to 16 residues. Germline V gene sequence: CDR1 SGHNT, CDR2 YENEEA.

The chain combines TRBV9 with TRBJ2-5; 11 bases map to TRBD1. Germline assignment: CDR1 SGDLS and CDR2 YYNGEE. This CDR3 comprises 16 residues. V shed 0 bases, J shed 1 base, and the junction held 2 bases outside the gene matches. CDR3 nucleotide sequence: TGTGCCAGCAGCGTAGGGGACAGGGGGTCCCAAGAGACCCAGTACTTC. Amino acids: CASSVGDRGSQETQYF.

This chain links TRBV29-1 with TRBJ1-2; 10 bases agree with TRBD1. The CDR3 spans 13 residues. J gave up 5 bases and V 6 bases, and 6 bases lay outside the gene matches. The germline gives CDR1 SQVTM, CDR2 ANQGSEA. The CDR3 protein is CSVRTGGSYGYTF. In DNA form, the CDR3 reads TGCAGCGTGAGGACAGGGGGGTCTTATGGCTACACCTTC.

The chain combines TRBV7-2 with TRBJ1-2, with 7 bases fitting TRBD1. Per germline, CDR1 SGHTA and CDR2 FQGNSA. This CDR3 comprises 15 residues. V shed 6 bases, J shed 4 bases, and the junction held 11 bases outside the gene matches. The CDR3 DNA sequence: TGTGCCAGCAGGGTCACCGGGACAGAGCTCTATGGCTACACCTTC. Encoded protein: CASRVTGTELYGYTF.

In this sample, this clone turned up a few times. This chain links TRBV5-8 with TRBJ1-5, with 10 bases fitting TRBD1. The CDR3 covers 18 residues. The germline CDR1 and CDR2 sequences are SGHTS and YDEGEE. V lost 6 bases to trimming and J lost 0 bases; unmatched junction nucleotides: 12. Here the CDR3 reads CASTPVSTGGFSNQPQHF. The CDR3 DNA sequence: TGTGCCAGCACCCCCGTTTCGACAGGGGGCTTTAGCAATCAGCCCCAGCATTTT.